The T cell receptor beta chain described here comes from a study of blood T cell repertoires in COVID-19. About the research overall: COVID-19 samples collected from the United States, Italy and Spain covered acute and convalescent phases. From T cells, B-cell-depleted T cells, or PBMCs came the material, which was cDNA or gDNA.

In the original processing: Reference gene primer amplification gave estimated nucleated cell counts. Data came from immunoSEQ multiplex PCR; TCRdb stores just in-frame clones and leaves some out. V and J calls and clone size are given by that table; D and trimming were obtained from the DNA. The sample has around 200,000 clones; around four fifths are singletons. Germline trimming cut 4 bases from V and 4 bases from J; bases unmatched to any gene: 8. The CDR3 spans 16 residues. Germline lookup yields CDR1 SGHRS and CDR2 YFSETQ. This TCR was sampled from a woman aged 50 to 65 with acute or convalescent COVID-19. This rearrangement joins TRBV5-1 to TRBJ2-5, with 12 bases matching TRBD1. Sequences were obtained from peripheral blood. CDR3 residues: CASSTRDRGRGETQYF. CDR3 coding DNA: TGCGCCAGCAGCACCCGGGACAGGGGGCGGGGAGAGACCCAGTACTTC.